This T cell receptor beta chain was identified during a study of T-cell memory formation after mild COVID-19 (dated by TCRdb to the early 2020s). Describing the broader study: Most TCR sequence clusters were specific to one of the two donors. The cohort comprised two young, previously healthy adult volunteers, one female and one male. In two donors, T-cell clones that expanded and contracted after mild COVID-19 were tracked by sequencing TCRalpha and TCRbeta repertoires over time.

Ficoll-Paque density gradient centrifugation was used to isolate PBMCs. The CDR3 numbers 14 residues from cysteine through phenylalanine. The entry retains the CDR3 DNA only, 42 bases that are in frame from base 1. V loses 5 bases of germline sequence and J loses 3 bases, and the interval between the two ends is 14 bases. CDR1 and CDR2 (LNHNV, YYDKDF) derive from the germline V gene (reference sequence). This clonotype has a handful of counts. Its specific antigen is unknown. The sample holds no much larger clone one base away, and base qualities are not on file. Sequencing used an Illumina NovaSeq 6000. TCRalpha and TCRbeta cDNA libraries were built by 5'RACE with constant-segment primers, adding sample barcodes and unique molecular identifiers. RNA was extracted from every sample with Trizol reagent. Libraries were amplified in two PCR steps, with a second sample barcode and Illumina TruSeq adapters added in the second step. Sequencing of the libraries was done on an Illumina NovaSeq, producing 2 x 150 bp paired-end reads. The paper's data handling went like this. With migec v1.2.7, reads were demultiplexed and then collapsed into UMI-guided consensus sequences. Using mixcr v2.1.11, UMI consensuses were aligned to TRA and TRB V and J templates and then assembled into clonotypes. Expanded or contracted clonotypes were those called significant by both edgeR and NoisET, with noise models trained on biological replicates. For edgeR calls, the thresholds were a false discovery rate-adjusted p below 0.01 and a log2 fold-change of 1. As an exploratory analysis of dynamics, max-normalized trajectories of the 1000 most abundant clonotypes were examined by PCA with hierarchical clustering. Separately sequenced CD4+ and CD8+ repertoires were used to assign the CD4 or CD8 phenotype of responding clones. TCRdb's own reprocessing of the public reads used fastp at Q25 and MiXCR and kept productive beta chains. Duplicate CDR3 protein sequences are folded into a single record with the most common DNA and genes. Here the V and J calls rest on TCRdb's processing, not on the authors' analysis. The sample table holds around 430,000 distinct CDR3 sequences, of which approximately 16% were seen once. Around a fifth of the sample comes from the top ten.

The investigation overall reported the following: Contracting CD4+ clones were located mainly in the CM and EM memory subsets, whereas CD8+ clones were found to be enriched in EMRA. Only two mild cases were covered in the study, and larger cohorts including severe cases with pre-infection samples were considered necessary. The detection of some responding clones in pre-infection memory suggests that pre-existing cross-reactive memory T cells joined the SARS-CoV-2 response. From day 15 to 85, contracting clones showed balanced CD4/CD8 phenotypes, whereas a second wave of clones that expanded from day 15 to 37 leaned towards CD4+. SARS-CoV-2 specificity was not confirmed for the second-wave clones peaking on day 37.

The chain links TRBV15 with TRBJ2-7; no confident D gene assignment can be made. The sequencing input was PBMCs or a T cell subset sorted from them (not recorded which). This receptor was identified in a man younger than 35 who had mild COVID-19 (a few samples of this study predate the infection). The sample titles of this study are shuffled in the database, so cell type and time point are left out; the donor was told from shared clones. The base sequence is TGTGCCACCAGCTTCCAGCTTGACGGCTACGAGCAGTACTTC. It translates to CATSFQLDGYEQYF.